This T cell receptor beta chain is drawn from a study of T cell responses to AZD1222 COVID-19 vaccine. Findings of the study overall: In the spike-specific TCR repertoire, nearly half reportedly target unmutated variant regions.

About this clone: Its cognate antigen is unknown.

The table came from immunoSEQ multiplex PCR; TCRdb's copy has only in-frame clones and leaves some out. The sample carries approximately 110,000 clones, 80% to 95% recorded once. The specimen comprised peripheral blood, sampled 28 days after the second AZD1222 dose. The sequence was collected from an adult who received the AZD1222 COVID-19 vaccine.

The CDR3 region is CASTSGPRQPQHF. The CDR3 nucleotides read TGTGCCAGCACCTCAGGGCCACGGCAGCCCCAGCATTTT. The genes are TRBV28 and TRBJ1-5, with a tentative D call TRBD1 (5 bases). CDR1 and CDR2 (germline): MDHEN, SYDVKM. The CDR3 covers 13 residues. Trimming pared 7 bases from V and 7 bases from J, leaving 14 bases between.